What follows are 21 T cell receptor beta chains derived from one specimen sequenced in a study of blood T cell repertoires in COVID-19. The protocol was immunoSEQ multiplex PCR, while the TCRdb copy is restricted to in-frame clones and leaves out a portion. The sample contains 400,000 to 500,000 clones, roughly 88% of which appear only once. The sequencing sample was made of PBMCs or T cells enriched from blood (not recorded which). The receptors were gathered from a woman younger than 35 who had been exposed to COVID-19.

The chain employs TRBV29-1 and TRBJ2-7; unclear D gene. Germline CDR1 reads SQVTM; CDR2 reads ANQGSEA. The ends were cut back, 4 bases at V and 2 bases at J, with 12 bases in the middle. The CDR3 is made up of 13 amino acids. The CDR3 sequence: CSVAVPTTYEQYF. The CDR3 nucleotides are TGCAGCGTTGCGGTACCTACCACCTACGAGCAGTACTTC.

The rearrangement joins TRBV4-1 to TRBJ2-1, with 8 bases identical to TRBD2. This CDR3 spans 17 amino acids. The ends lost 3 bases at V and 0 bases at J; junction bases unmatched: 7. Germline assignment: CDR1 MGHRA and CDR2 YSYEKL. The CDR3 nucleotides are TGCGCCAGCAGCCATAGGGAAAGCGGGAGCTCCTACAATGAGCAGTTCTTC. This codes for CASSHRESGSSYNEQFF.

This clone was counted once. The gene calls are TRBV6-5 and TRBJ1-2; 9 positions agree with TRBD1. J gave up 2 bases and V 6 bases, and 4 bases lay outside the gene matches. The CDR3 has 14 amino acids. Germline loops: CDR1 MNHEY, CDR2 SVGAGI. The CDR3 DNA reads as TGTGCCAGCAGGGTGGGACAGGGAAACTATGGCTACACCTTC. Translating it yields CASRVGQGNYGYTF.

The V and J genes are TRBV6-5 and TRBJ2-5, with D unclear. V was pared by 6 bases and J by 5 bases, with 13 bases between. CDR3 length equals 13 residues. Germline V CDR1 and CDR2: MNHEY, SVGAGI. The CDR3 reads CASRRWVTETQYF. For the CDR3, the DNA is TGTGCCAGCAGGCGGTGGGTAACGGAGACCCAGTACTTC.

The chain uses TRBV11-2 and TRBJ1-1, with D perhaps matching TRBD1 (5 bases). This CDR3 has 12 residues. The ends were cut back, 5 bases at V and 5 bases at J, with 9 bases in the middle. Germline values: CDR1 SGHAT, CDR2 FQNNGV. Here the CDR3 DNA reads TGTGCCAGCAGCCCCGGGGGGACTGAAGCTTTCTTT. It encodes CASSPGGTEAFF. Together with reference TRBV11-2 and TRBJ1-1, the CDR3 gives the full variable domain: EAGVAQSPRYKIIEKRQSVAFWCNPISGHATLYWYQQILGQGPKLLIQFQNNGVVDDSQLPKDRFSAERLKGVDSTLKIQPAKLEDSAVYLCASSPGGTEAFFGQGTRLTVV.

The chain carries TRBV28 and TRBJ2-2; TRBD2 matches 12 bases. J lost 7 bases, V lost 5 bases, and 5 bases had no gene match. The CDR3 is made up of 15 amino acids. Looked up from germline, CDR1 is MDHEN and CDR2 is SYDVKM. The CDR3 loop is CASSPRLAGDGELFF. The CDR3, as DNA: TGTGCCAGCAGTCCACGACTAGCGGGAGACGGGGAGCTGTTTTTT.

The genes are TRBV4-3 and TRBJ2-1; 11 bases are a match to TRBD2. The germline V gene has CDR1 LGHNA and CDR2 YSLEER. This CDR3 has 19 amino acids. V lost 0 bases and J lost 0; bases outside the gene matches: 7. The CDR3 DNA reads as TGCGCCAGCAGCCAAGACTGGGTAGCGGGGGGGCCCTCCTACAATGAGCAGTTCTTC. This translates into CASSQDWVAGGPSYNEQFF.

V is TRBV3-1 (or the pseudogene TRBV3-2) and J is TRBJ2-3, with TRBD2 matching 10 bases. J was trimmed by 5 bases and V by 1 base; bases with no gene match: 6. From germline, CDR1 is LGHDT and CDR2 YNNKEL (reference sequence). CDR3 size: 16 residues. CDR3 DNA: TGTGCCAGCAGCCAAGTCCAGCGGGGGGGCCTAGATACGCAGTATTTT. It translates to CASSQVQRGGLDTQYF.

The rearrangement uses TRBV18 and TRBJ1-2; 9 nucleotides line up with TRBD1. This CDR3 spans 14 amino acids. CDR1 KGHSH and CDR2 LQKENI come from the germline V gene. J was trimmed by 3 bases and V by 5 bases; bases with no gene match: 4. For the CDR3, the DNA is TGTGCCAGCTCAAAGGGACAGGGAGACTATGGCTACACCTTC. Its protein product is CASSKGQGDYGYTF. Filled out from reference TRBV18 and TRBJ1-2, the complete variable domain reads NAGVMQNPRHLVRRRGQEARLRCSPMKGHSHVYWYRQLPEEGLKFMVYLQKENIIDESGMPKERFSAEFPKEGPSILRIQQVVRGDSAAYFCASSKGQGDYGYTFGSGTRLTVV.

V is TRBV4-2 and J is TRBJ2-3; no clear D. The germline V and J ends were trimmed by 0 bases and 7 bases, with 5 bases remaining between them. The CDR3 length is 12 residues. Germline V lookup: CDR1 LGHNA, CDR2 YNFKEQ. The CDR3 DNA reads as TGTGCCAGCAGCCAAGATCCCTATACGCAGTATTTT. It codes for CASSQDPYTQYF.

The chain uses TRBV6-5 and TRBJ2-5, with 8 bases lining up with TRBD1. The CDR3 length is 15 residues. Germline V gene sequence: CDR1 MNHEY, CDR2 SVGAGI. The J segment lost 2 bases and the V segment lost 6 bases, leaving 8 bases of the junction unmatched. CDR3 DNA: TGTGCCAGCAGCACGGACAGGGTTCGGCAAGAGACCCAGTACTTC. As protein: CASSTDRVRQETQYF.

CDR3 DNA: TGTGCCAGCAGCCGGGGCAGAGTTCAGCCCCAGCATTTT. Residues: CASSRGRVQPQHF. This chain uses TRBV4-2 with TRBJ1-5; maybe TRBD1 (5 bases). The germline V and J ends were trimmed by 4 bases and 6 bases, with 10 bases remaining between them. The CDR3 runs to 13 residues. Germline CDR1 reads LGHNA; CDR2 reads YNFKEQ.

The chain carries TRBV6-2 or TRBV6-3 and TRBJ2-5, with D tentatively TRBD2 (7 bases). Germline assignment: CDR1 MNHEY and CDR2 SVGEGT. This CDR3 has 21 amino acids. Trimming pared 2 bases from V and 5 bases from J, leaving 33 bases between. The DNA of the CDR3 is TGTGCCAGCAGTTACCCTTCCAGGTCCGGGGGGCTAACCTTCCCCACGGAGACCCAGTACTTC. It yields the protein CASSYPSRSGGLTFPTETQYF.

The chain employs TRBV19 and TRBJ2-5; 8 nucleotides line up with TRBD2. The germline gives CDR1 LNHDA, CDR2 SQIVND (reference sequence). CDR3 length: 16 residues. J gave up 4 bases and V 7 bases, and 14 bases lay outside the gene matches. The CDR3 nucleotides read TGTGCCAGTACCTACTCGGACGGGGGGGCGAGAGAGACCCAGTACTTC. Its translation: CASTYSDGGARETQYF.

This clone appeared a single time. The chain has TRBV11-2 and TRBJ1-2, with TRBD1 identical over 8 bases. V shed 2 bases and J 6 bases; nucleotides not matched to a gene: 11. Germline V lookup: CDR1 SGHAT, CDR2 FQNNGV. The CDR3 is 16 residues long. The CDR3 sequence: CASSLNLQGAIDGYTF. CDR3 DNA sequence: TGTGCCAGCAGCTTAAACCTCCAGGGGGCTATAGATGGCTACACCTTC.

The rearrangement uses TRBV18 and TRBJ2-7; 8 positions match TRBD1. Germline-derived CDR1 and CDR2 are KGHSH and LQKENI. The CDR3 runs 16 residues. The V segment lost 2 bases and the J segment 2 bases; nucleotides outside the gene matches: 8. The CDR3 DNA sequence: TGTGCCAGCTCACCAGGTGGCAGGGGGCTTACCTACGAGCAGTACTTC. Translation: CASSPGGRGLTYEQYF.

This chain links TRBV6-5 with TRBJ2-3; 8 nucleotides align to TRBD1. The CDR3 sequence is 15 residues long. V was pared by 2 bases and J by 5 bases, with 6 bases of the junction left unmatched. Looked up from germline, CDR1 is MNHEY and CDR2 is SVGAGI. The CDR3 is CASSYEDRAGDTQYF. The CDR3 nucleotides are TGTGCCAGCAGTTACGAGGACAGGGCGGGAGATACGCAGTATTTT.

The chain joins TRBV5-8 to TRBJ2-7; D remains ambiguous. CDR1 SGHTS and CDR2 YDEGEE come from the germline V gene. V dropped 9 bases and J dropped 10 bases, with 20 bases sitting between them. The CDR3 covers 12 residues. DNA of the CDR3: TGTGCCACCGAAAAACCTAGTTTTGCCCAGTACTTC. This sequence encodes CATEKPSFAQYF.

The V gene is TRBV28, the J gene TRBJ2-7, with D unresolved. Germline-derived CDR1 and CDR2 are MDHEN and SYDVKM. V lost 3 bases, J lost 1 base, and 10 bases lay in between. This CDR3 has 14 amino acids. DNA of the CDR3: TGTGCCAGCAGTTTGATCCGGAGATCCTACGAGCAGTACTTC. Protein product: CASSLIRRSYEQYF. The full variable domain, completed using reference TRBV28 and TRBJ2-7, is DVKVTQSSRYLVKRTGEKVFLECVQDMDHENMFWYRQDPGLGLRLIYFSYDVKMKEKGDIPEGYSVSREKKERFSLILESASTNQTSMYLCASSLIRRSYEQYFGPGTRLTVT.

The J gene is TRBJ2-5, the V gene TRBV7-2; no reliable D call. Germline V gene sequence: CDR1 SGHTA, CDR2 FQGNSA. The CDR3 has 13 residues. V was pared by 6 bases and J by 7 bases, with 15 bases between. The CDR3 sequence is CASSSLPLGTQYF. The CDR3 DNA sequence: TGTGCCAGCAGTTCACTACCGTTGGGGACCCAGTACTTC.

The chain couples TRBV19 to TRBJ2-2; unclear D gene. The CDR3 is 14 residues long. Between the trimmed V and J ends, which lost 3 bases and 2 bases, there was a span of 7 bases. Per the germline V gene, CDR1 is LNHDA and CDR2 is SQIVND (reference sequence). CDR3 in DNA: TGTGCCAGTAGTATGGGCCAAAACACCGGGGAGCTGTTTTTT. This translates into CASSMGQNTGELFF.